The rows below give T cell receptor beta chains drawn from one sample of a study of cytomegalovirus exposure and HLA in healthy donors. This table comes from immunoSEQ multiplex PCR, and its TCRdb copy is limited to in-frame clones, with some not included. The profile covers around 150,000 clones, with 73% appearing a single time and under 15% taken by the ten largest. The source material was PBMCs. These receptors were collected from a human donor in good health. Each CDR3 is given with its conserved first and last residue. The order of the fields is V gene, J gene, clone size, D gene, CDR3 protein, CDR3 DNA. D genes are given only for firm matches. Not all rows give a size; the values are once, few, many and, for expanded clones, a class.

TRBV4-1	TRBJ2-7	.	TRBD2	CASSTRTSGSYEQYF	TGCGCCAGCAGCACTCGGACTAGCGGTTCCTACGAGCAGTACTTC
TRBV7-9	TRBJ2-7	.	TRBD1	CASSSAGQGRDEQYF	TGTGCCAGCAGCTCAGCGGGACAGGGGAGAGACGAGCAGTACTTC
TRBV11-3	TRBJ2-7	.	TRBD1	CASSVTGGEQYF	TGTGCCAGCAGCGTAACAGGGGGCGAGCAGTACTTC
TRBV6-5	TRBJ1-2	once	.	CASSYVVGDNYGYTF	TGTGCCAGCAGTTACGTCGTAGGAGACAACTATGGCTACACCTTC
TRBV4-1	TRBJ1-1	few	.	CASSQGSQAFF	TGCGCCAGCAGCCAAGGGAGCCAAGCTTTCTTT
TRBV5-1	TRBJ1-1	.	TRBD1	CASSLDGTVFYTEAFF	TGCGCCAGCAGCTTGGATGGGACAGTTTTTTACACTGAAGCTTTCTTT
TRBV6-6	TRBJ2-1	once	.	CASSLTGFNEQFF	TGTGCCAGCAGCTTGACAGGATTCAATGAGCAGTTCTTC
TRBV18	TRBJ2-5	.	.	CASSPREGDTINREETQYF	TGTGCCAGCTCACCCAGAGAGGGGGACACCATAAATAGAGAAGAGACCCAGTACTTC
TRBV7-2	TRBJ1-6	few	.	CASSLVDISSYNSPLHF	TGTGCCAGCAGCTTAGTTGACATTTCCTCCTATAATTCACCCCTCCACTTT
TRBV27	TRBJ2-2	.	TRBD2	CASTELAGGPYGELFF	TGTGCCAGCACCGAACTAGCGGGAGGGCCTTACGGGGAGCTGTTTTTT
TRBV9	TRBJ2-7	.	TRBD1	CASSAQGGNFEQYF	TGTGCCAGCAGCGCACAGGGGGGAAATTTCGAGCAGTACTTC
TRBV6-5	TRBJ2-5	.	.	CASNRGTGETQYF	TGTGCCAGCAATCGCGGAACCGGGGAGACCCAGTACTTC
TRBV5-1	TRBJ2-3	.	.	CASSLDPSTDTQYF	TGCGCCAGCAGTTTAGATCCTAGCACAGATACGCAGTATTTT
TRBV7-2	TRBJ2-5	.	.	CASSPGTSVYQETQYF	TGTGCCAGCAGTCCTGGGACAAGCGTCTACCAAGAGACCCAGTACTTC
TRBV2	TRBJ2-2	.	.	CASRRDSVNTGELFF	TGTGCCAGCCGAAGGGACTCGGTGAACACCGGGGAGCTGTTTTTT
TRBV25-1	TRBJ2-2	.	.	CASSEGGPESGELFF	TGTGCCAGCAGTGAGGGGGGGCCGGAGTCCGGGGAGCTGTTTTTT
TRBV5-1	TRBJ2-5	.	.	CASSFTRQETQYF	TGCGCCAGCAGCTTTACTCGCCAAGAGACCCAGTACTTC
TRBV5-5	TRBJ1-4	.	.	CASSLTGTTATNEKLFF	TGTGCCAGCAGCCTCACAGGAACCACTGCAACTAATGAAAAACTGTTTTTT
TRBV7-9	TRBJ2-7	.	.	CASSLVQGEAYEQYF	TGTGCCAGCAGCTTAGTGCAGGGTGAGGCCTACGAGCAGTACTTC
TRBV2	TRBJ1-2	.	.	CASSESTSGSYVYGYTF	TGTGCCAGCAGTGAATCGACAAGTGGGTCGTATGTCTACGGCTACACCTTC
TRBV6-5	TRBJ1-2	.	.	CASRRDGRDYGYTF	TGTGCCAGCAGGCGGGATGGCCGTGACTATGGCTACACCTTC
TRBV27	TRBJ2-7	.	TRBD1	CASSLRQGLHYEQYF	TGTGCCAGCAGTCTGCGACAGGGGCTACACTACGAGCAGTACTTC
TRBV2	TRBJ2-2	.	.	CASEVPRTGELFF	TGTGCCAGCGAGGTCCCTCGCACCGGGGAGCTGTTTTTT
TRBV6-6	TRBJ1-1	.	.	CASSYSLALGTEAFF	TGTGCCAGCAGTTACTCGCTAGCCTTGGGGACTGAAGCTTTCTTT
TRBV21-1	TRBJ1-2	.	.	CASSSDRRVKNGYTF	TGTGCCAGCAGCTCAGACCGTCGGGTTAAGAATGGCTACACCTTC
TRBV11-3	TRBJ1-1	.	TRBD1	CASSLGTGREAFF	TGTGCCAGCAGCTTAGGGACAGGACGTGAAGCTTTCTTT
TRBV27	TRBJ2-2	.	.	CASSLTANTGELFF	TGTGCCAGCAGTTTGACAGCGAACACCGGGGAGCTGTTTTTT